A single sample gave rise to the 4 T cell receptor beta chains below, sequenced in a study of T cell repertoires in urothelial bladder cancer. Data came from immunoSEQ multiplex PCR; TCRdb stores just in-frame clones and leaves some out. Here the sample spans some 14,000 clones, 66% being singletons. Sequencing was carried out using tumor-infiltrating cells from bladder cancer. These receptors all stem from a human donor with urothelial carcinoma.

This chain connects TRBV29-1 to TRBJ1-4, with TRBD1 matching over 9 bases. The CDR3 consists of 14 residues. The germline V gene encodes CDR1 SQVTM and CDR2 ANQGSEA. Trimming took 7 bases from V and 8 from J; bases not matched to a gene: 11. CDR3: CSASPGQGREKLFF. Here the CDR3 DNA reads TGCAGCGCATCACCGGGACAGGGTCGGGAAAAACTGTTTTTT.

J is TRBJ2-5 and V is TRBV27, with TRBD1 matching 9 bases. V lost 4 bases to trimming and J lost 5 bases; unmatched junction nucleotides: 11. The CDR3 sequence is 16 residues long. Germline V gives CDR1 MNHEY, CDR2 SMNVEV (reference sequence). The CDR3 protein is CASSSSGTGLLETQYF. The CDR3 region has the DNA TGTGCCAGCAGTTCTTCTGGGACAGGGTTGTTGGAGACCCAGTACTTC.

V usage is TRBV19 and J usage is TRBJ2-1, with D possibly being TRBD1 (5 bases). This CDR3 has 15 residues. V gave up 3 bases and J gave up 4 bases, with 13 bases separating them. In germline, CDR1 is LNHDA, CDR2 SQIVND (reference sequence). The CDR3 region has the DNA TGTGCCAGTAGTATGTCAGGGCTAGGGTACAATGAGCAGTTCTTC. It translates to CASSMSGLGYNEQFF.

The gene calls are TRBV4-2 and TRBJ1-4, with D hard to call. Germline V CDR1 and CDR2: LGHNA, YNFKEQ. Trimming removed 1 base from V and 0 bases from J, with 3 bases in between. This CDR3 is built from 14 residues. The CDR3 coding sequence is TGTGCCAGCAGCCAAGGGGCAACTAATGAAAAACTGTTTTTT. Amino acid sequence: CASSQGATNEKLFF.